The 10 T cell receptor beta chains given below trace back to one sample, sequenced in a study of shared clonotypes between healthy human individuals. Data came from immunoSEQ multiplex PCR; TCRdb stores just in-frame clones and leaves some out. This table has about 510,000 clones, 60% to 80% appearing once. Sequenced: PBMCs. Source of these receptors: a woman aged 40 to 50 in good health. Some clones in this sample may be carry-over from other donors' samples.

This clone was picked up one time. The chain combines TRBV25-1 with TRBJ2-5, with D perhaps matching TRBD2 (6 bases). The V gene lost 2 bases and the J gene lost 4 bases, with 8 bases spanning the gap. There are 13 residues in the CDR3. Per the germline V gene, CDR1 is MGHDK and CDR2 is SYGVNS. CDR3 in DNA: TGTGCCAGCAGTGAAGGGGGGTTAGAGACCCAGTACTTC. Protein sequence: CASSEGGLETQYF.

Regarding this clone: Other DNA sequences in this sample translate to the same CDR3. This rearrangement joins TRBV30 to TRBJ2-3; D is unclear. The CDR3 has 11 residues. The germline CDR1 and CDR2 sequences are GTSNPN and SVGIG (reference sequence). Trimming shortened V by 0 bases and J by 3 bases, and 1 base separated the two germline ends. The CDR3 sequence: CAWSVTDTQYF. The CDR3 coding sequence is TGTGCCTGGAGTGTAACAGATACGCAGTATTTT.

The chain has TRBV11-3 and TRBJ2-1; 12 bases agree with TRBD2. Germline V gives CDR1 SGHNT, CDR2 YENEEA. The CDR3 extends over 16 amino acids. J was trimmed by 4 bases and V by 1 base; bases with no gene match: 2. The CDR3 loop is CASSLGLAGVYNEQFF. The CDR3 nucleotides read TGTGCCAGCAGCTTAGGACTAGCGGGAGTGTACAATGAGCAGTTCTTC.

The gene calls are TRBV19 and TRBJ1-1; no clear D gene. V lost 7 bases and J lost 8, with 14 bases in between. This CDR3 region has 12 residues. Germline values: CDR1 LNHDA, CDR2 SQIVND (reference sequence). The CDR3 region is CASKEARGEAFF. DNA for the CDR3: TGTGCCAGTAAAGAGGCCCGCGGAGAAGCTTTCTTT.

V gene TRBV28 combines with J gene TRBJ1-1; D is possibly TRBD1 (5 bases). This CDR3 comprises 15 residues. Trimming removed 5 bases at V and 1 base at J, with 14 bases between. CDR1 and CDR2 from the germline V gene are MDHEN and SYDVKM. CDR3 nucleotide sequence: TGTGCCAGCAGTCCCTCCGGGGGGGAGAACACTGAAGCTTTCTTT. This sequence encodes CASSPSGGENTEAFF.

This clone was counted a single time. The J gene is TRBJ1-3, the V gene TRBV4-3; D is undetermined. The germline V gene has CDR1 LGHNA and CDR2 YSLEER. CDR3 size: 17 residues. V was shortened by 0 bases and J by 0 bases, with 12 bases between the two germline ends. This CDR3 is CASSQDNIPFSGNTIYF. The CDR3 DNA follows: TGCGCCAGCAGCCAAGATAACATTCCCTTCTCTGGAAACACCATATATTTT.

This clone was counted between two and nine times. The genes are TRBV2 and TRBJ2-2; no clear D. The V and J ends lost 8 bases and 0 bases respectively, with 7 bases between them. CDR3 size: 13 residues. Germline lookup yields CDR1 SNHLY and CDR2 FYNNEI. For the CDR3, the DNA is TGTGCCAGCTGCGAGGCGAACACCGGGGAGCTGTTTTTT. This encodes CASCEANTGELFF. Based on the CDR3 plus reference TRBV2 and TRBJ2-2, the full variable domain is EPEVTQTPSHQVTQMGQEVILRCVPISNHLYFYWYRQILGQKVEFLVSFYNNEISEKSEIFDDQFSVERPDGSNFTLKIRSTKLEDSAMYFCASCEANTGELFFGEGSRLTVL.

The chain couples TRBV18 to TRBJ2-1; possible D gene TRBD2, 5 bases. Per germline, CDR1 KGHSH and CDR2 LQKENI. CDR3 length: 15 residues. V lost 3 bases, J lost 4 bases, and 13 bases lay in between. CDR3 nucleotides: TGTGCCAGCTCACCGTTTGGACTTAAATACAATGAGCAGTTCTTC. It is translated as CASSPFGLKYNEQFF.

V usage is TRBV6-1 and J usage is TRBJ1-2; TRBD1 agrees at 10 bases. Germline trimming cut 4 bases from V and 6 bases from J; bases unmatched to any gene: 5. This CDR3 comprises 14 residues. Looked up from germline, CDR1 is MNHNS and CDR2 is SASEGT. The CDR3 here is CASSAGTGADGYTF. DNA for the CDR3: TGTGCCAGCAGTGCCGGGACAGGGGCCGATGGCTACACCTTC.

As concerns this clone: Other DNA variants within this sample encode the same CDR3. The chain links TRBV7-3 to TRBJ1-2; D ambiguous. V dropped 1 base and J dropped 4 bases, with 10 bases sitting between them. The CDR3 is 14 amino acids. CDR1 is SGHTA and CDR2 is FQGTGA in the germline V gene. CDR3 sequence: CASSLSPGGYGYTF. CDR3 nucleotides: TGTGCCAGCAGCTTAAGTCCAGGAGGCTATGGCTACACCTTC.